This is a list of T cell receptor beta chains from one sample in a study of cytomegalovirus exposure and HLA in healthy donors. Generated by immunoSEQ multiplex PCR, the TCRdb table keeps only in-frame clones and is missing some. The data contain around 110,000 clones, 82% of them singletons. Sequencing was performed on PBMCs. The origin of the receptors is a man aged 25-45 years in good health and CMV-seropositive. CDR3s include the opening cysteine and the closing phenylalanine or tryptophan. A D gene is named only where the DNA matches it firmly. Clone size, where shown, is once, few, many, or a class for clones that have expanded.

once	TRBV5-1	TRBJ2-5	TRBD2	CASSTISGEVTQYF	TGCGCCAGCAGCACAATAAGCGGGGAGGTGACCCAGTACTTC
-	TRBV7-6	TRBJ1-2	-	CASSPGQREGGYTF	TGTGCCAGCAGCCCAGGACAGCGAGAAGGTGGCTACACCTTC
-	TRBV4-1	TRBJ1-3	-	CASSQGTATSGNTIYF	TGCGCCAGCAGCCAAGGAACAGCCACCTCTGGAAACACCATATATTTT
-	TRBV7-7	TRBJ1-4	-	CASSLAPPAGNKEKLFF	TGTGCCAGCAGCTTAGCGCCCCCGGCAGGGAATAAGGAAAAACTGTTTTTT
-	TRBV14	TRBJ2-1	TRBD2	CASSQVAGTYNEQFF	TGTGCCAGCAGCCAAGTAGCGGGTACTTACAATGAGCAGTTCTTC
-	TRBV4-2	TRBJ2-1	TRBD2	CASSHTVSGGEHEQFF	TGTGCCAGCAGCCACACGGTTAGCGGGGGGGAACATGAGCAGTTCTTC
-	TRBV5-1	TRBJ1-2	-	CASSLAGQWYGYTF	TGCGCCAGCAGCTTGGCAGGACAGTGGTATGGCTATACCTTC
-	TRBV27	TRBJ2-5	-	CASSPTQLGPETQYF	TGTGCCAGCAGTCCGACGCAATTGGGGCCGGAGACCCAGTACTTC
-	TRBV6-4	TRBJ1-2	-	CASSDSAVDRDYGYTF	TGTGCCAGCAGTGACTCCGCCGTGGACAGAGACTATGGCTACACCTTC
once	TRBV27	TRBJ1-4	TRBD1	CASSLYRGFEKLFF	TGTGCCAGCAGTTTATACAGGGGGTTTGAAAAACTGTTTTTT
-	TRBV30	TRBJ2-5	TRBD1	CAWSPYGTGEETQYF	TGTGCCTGGAGCCCATACGGGACAGGGGAAGAGACCCAGTACTTC
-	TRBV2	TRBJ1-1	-	CASSEERTGVKAFF	TGTGCCAGCAGTGAAGAGAGGACGGGGGTGAAAGCTTTCTTT
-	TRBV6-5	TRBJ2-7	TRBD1	CASSSGQVGAYEQYF	TGTGCCAGCAGCTCGGGACAGGTTGGGGCCTACGAGCAGTACTTC
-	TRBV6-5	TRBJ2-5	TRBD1	CASSYGGTGIGETQYF	TGTGCCAGCAGTTACGGTGGGACAGGGATTGGAGAGACCCAGTACTTC
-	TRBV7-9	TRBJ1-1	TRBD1	CASSFRDRGTEAFF	TGTGCCAGCAGCTTCCGGGACAGGGGGACTGAAGCTTTCTTT
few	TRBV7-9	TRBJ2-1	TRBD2	CASSFKAAGGREQFF	TGTGCCAGCAGCTTTAAAGCGGCGGGGGGGCGGGAGCAGTTCTTC
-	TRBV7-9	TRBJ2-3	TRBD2	CASSPGLDLTDTQYF	TGTGCCAGCAGCCCCGGACTAGACCTCACAGATACGCAGTATTTT
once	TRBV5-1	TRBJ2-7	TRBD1	CASRYRASGQGVYEQYF	TGCGCCAGCAGATATAGGGCATCGGGACAGGGGGTTTACGAGCAGTACTTC
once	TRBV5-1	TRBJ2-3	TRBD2	CASSFSGGWTDTQYF	TGCGCCAGCAGCTTTAGCGGGGGGTGGACAGATACGCAGTATTTT
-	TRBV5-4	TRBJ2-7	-	CASSLGGTRYEQYF	TGTGCCAGCAGCTTGGGGGGGACTCGTTACGAGCAGTACTTC
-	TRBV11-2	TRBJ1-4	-	CASSLATWTEKLFF	TGTGCCAGCAGCTTGGCAACGTGGACAGAAAAACTGTTTTTT
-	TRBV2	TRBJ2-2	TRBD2	CASSGTSGGNTGELFF	TGTGCCAGCAGTGGGACTAGCGGGGGGAACACCGGGGAGCTGTTTTTT
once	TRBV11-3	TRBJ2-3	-	CASSLRGQERFLDTQYF	TGTGCCAGCAGCTTACGCGGGCAGGAGCGTTTTCTAGATACGCAGTATTTT
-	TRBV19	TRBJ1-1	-	CASSIGVPNTEAFF	TGTGCCAGTAGTATTGGAGTGCCTAACACTGAAGCTTTCTTT
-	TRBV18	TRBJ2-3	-	CASSPNLVGSRDTQYF	TGTGCCAGCTCACCAAACCTAGTGGGGAGCAGGGATACGCAGTATTTT
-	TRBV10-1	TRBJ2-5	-	CASSETGYLEGQYF	TGCGCCAGCAGTGAAACGGGGTATCTGGAAGGCCAGTACTTC
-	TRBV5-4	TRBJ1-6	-	CASRKNREDNSPLHF	TGTGCCAGCAGAAAAAATCGGGAAGATAATTCACCCCTCCACTTT
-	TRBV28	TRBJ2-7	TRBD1	CASSSDRGEQYF	TGTGCCAGCAGTTCGGACAGGGGCGAGCAGTACTTC
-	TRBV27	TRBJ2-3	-	CASSSILGGLTDTQYF	TGTGCCAGCAGTTCGATTCTCGGGGGACTCACAGATACGCAGTATTTT
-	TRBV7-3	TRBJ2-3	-	CASSPTRLDTQYF	TGTGCCAGCAGCCCGACTAGGTTGGATACGCAGTATTTT
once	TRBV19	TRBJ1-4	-	CASRGQGDEKLFF	TGTGCCAGTAGAGGGCAGGGCGACGAAAAACTGTTTTTT
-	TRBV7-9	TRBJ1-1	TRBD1	CASSSYRDRGPRGAFF	TGTGCCAGCAGCTCCTACCGGGACAGGGGGCCTAGGGGAGCTTTCTTT
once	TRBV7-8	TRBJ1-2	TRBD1	CASSLARDREDYGYTF	TGTGCCAGCAGCTTAGCCCGGGACAGGGAAGACTATGGCTACACCTTC
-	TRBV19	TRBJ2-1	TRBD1	CASRRGTGMSEQFF	TGTGCCAGTAGACGGGGGACAGGGATGAGTGAGCAGTTCTTC
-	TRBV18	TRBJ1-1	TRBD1	CASSRGQGDGTEAFF	TGTGCCAGCTCGCGTGGACAGGGGGATGGGACTGAAGCTTTCTTT